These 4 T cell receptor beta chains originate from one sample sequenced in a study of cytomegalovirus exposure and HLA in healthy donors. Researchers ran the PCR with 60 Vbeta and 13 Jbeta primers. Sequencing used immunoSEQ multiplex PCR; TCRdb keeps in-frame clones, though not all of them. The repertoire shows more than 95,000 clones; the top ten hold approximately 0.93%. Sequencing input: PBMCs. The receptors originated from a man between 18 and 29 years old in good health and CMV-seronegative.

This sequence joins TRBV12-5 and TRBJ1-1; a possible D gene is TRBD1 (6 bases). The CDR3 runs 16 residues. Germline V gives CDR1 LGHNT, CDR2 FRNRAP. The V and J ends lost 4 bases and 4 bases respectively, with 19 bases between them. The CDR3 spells CASGSIPGTLSTEAFF. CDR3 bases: TGTGCTAGTGGTTCAATCCCCGGGACATTGAGCACTGAAGCTTTCTTT.

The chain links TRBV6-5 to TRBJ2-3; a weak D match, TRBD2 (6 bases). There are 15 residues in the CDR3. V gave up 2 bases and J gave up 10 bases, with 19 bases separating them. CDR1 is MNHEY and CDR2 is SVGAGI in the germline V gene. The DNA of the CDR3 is TGTGCCAGCAGTTACAGTCTCGAGGGTAGCGGCGCGCAGTATTTT. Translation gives CASSYSLEGSGAQYF.

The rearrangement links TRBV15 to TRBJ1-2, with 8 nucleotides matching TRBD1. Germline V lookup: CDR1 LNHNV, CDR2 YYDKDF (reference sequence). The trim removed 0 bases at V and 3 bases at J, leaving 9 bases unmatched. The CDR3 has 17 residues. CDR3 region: CATSRDITGGIHYGYTF. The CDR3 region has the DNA TGTGCCACCAGCAGAGATATAACAGGGGGAATCCACTATGGCTACACCTTC.

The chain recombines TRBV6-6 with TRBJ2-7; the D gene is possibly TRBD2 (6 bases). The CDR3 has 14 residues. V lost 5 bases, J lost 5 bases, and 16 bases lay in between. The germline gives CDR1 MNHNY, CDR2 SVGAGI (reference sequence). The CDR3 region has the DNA TGTGCCAGCAGTACCCGCGGGACTTATAACGAGCAGTACTTC. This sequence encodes CASSTRGTYNEQYF.